These 16 T cell receptor beta chains were sequenced from one sample in a study of T-cell memory formation after mild COVID-19. MiXCR, run by TCRdb on the 5' RACE reads, gives a single entry per CDR3 protein. The sample contains about 110,000 distinct CDR3 sequences, roughly a sixth of which appear only once. Sequenced: PBMCs or a T cell subset sorted from them (not recorded which). The receptors derive from a man between 18 and 29 years old who had mild COVID-19 (a few samples of this study predate the infection). Cell type and time point are not known.

This chain joins TRBV5-1 and TRBJ1-2; D unclear. This CDR3 region has 14 residues. V shed 1 base and J shed 4 bases, with 11 bases lying between them. Germline CDR1 and CDR2: SGHRS and YFSETQ. This chain's CDR3 is CASSLSGYSYGYTF. CDR3 DNA sequence: TGCGCCAGCAGCTTGTCGGGGTATAGCTATGGCTACACCTTC.

Only a few counts were recorded for this clonotype. The chain recombines TRBV7-6 with TRBJ2-3, with D perhaps TRBD1 (5 bases). Germline CDR1 SGHVS, CDR2 FNYEAQ. The ends were cut back, 5 bases at V and 1 base at J, with 10 bases in the middle. The CDR3 has 14 amino acids. The CDR3 DNA follows: TGTGCCAGCAGCGCCCCACAGGGCACAGATACGCAGTATTTT. Translated: CASSAPQGTDTQYF.

The chain recombines TRBV9 with TRBJ2-1; 12 bases agree with TRBD2. Trimming cost V 4 bases and J 9 bases; bases outside gene matches: 11. The CDR3 loop spans 16 amino acids. The germline CDR1 and CDR2 sequences are SGDLS and YYNGEE. The CDR3 bases are TGTGCCAGCAGCAATCTAGCGGGGGGGCAAGTTGGTGAGCAGTTCTTC. This gives the protein CASSNLAGGQVGEQFF.

This clonotype has only a few counts. The rearrangement joins TRBV7-3 to TRBJ2-2; D might be TRBD1 (5 bases). The germline V and J ends were trimmed by 2 bases and 0 bases, with 10 bases remaining between them. CDR3 length equals 16 residues. Germline values: CDR1 SGHTA, CDR2 FQGTGA. The CDR3 is CASSLGAPTNTGELFF. The DNA of the CDR3 is TGTGCCAGCAGCTTAGGGGCGCCCACGAACACCGGGGAGCTGTTTTTT.

This clonotype was found a few times. The V and J genes are TRBV6-5 and TRBJ2-1, with 9 positions matching TRBD2. CDR1 is MNHEY and CDR2 is SVGAGI in the germline V gene. The V segment lost 0 bases and the J segment 4 bases; nucleotides outside the gene matches: 4. This CDR3 region has 16 residues. The CDR3 spells CASSYSGGGDYNEQFF. The CDR3 nucleotides are TGTGCCAGCAGTTACTCCGGCGGGGGGGATTACAATGAGCAGTTCTTC.

The V gene is TRBV5-4, the J gene TRBJ2-7; D tentatively reads TRBD1 or TRBD2 (6 bases each). Germline lookup yields CDR1 SGHNT and CDR2 YYREEE (reference sequence). The CDR3 loop spans 13 amino acids. V was pared by 1 base and J by 7 bases, with 12 bases between. The DNA of the CDR3 is TGTGCCAGCAGCTTGTGGGGGGCGGGTGAGCAGTACTTC. Translation gives CASSLWGAGEQYF.

The table lists this clonotype with many counts. The chain links TRBV20-1 to TRBJ2-5; D perhaps matches TRBD2 (6 bases). V was pared by 3 bases and J by 2 bases, with 13 bases between. The CDR3 extends over 14 amino acids. Germline-derived CDR1 and CDR2 are DFQATT and SNEGSKA (reference sequence). The CDR3 here is CSARGGALQETQYF. The CDR3 DNA sequence: TGCAGTGCTAGGGGGGGTGCCTTACAAGAGACCCAGTACTTC.

There are a few counts of this clonotype. V gene TRBV12-3 or TRBV12-4 combines with J gene TRBJ2-7; D unclear. Trimming stripped 1 base from V and 3 bases from J, with 10 bases between. The CDR3 totals 14 residues. CDR3 coding DNA: TGTGCCAGCAGTTTAGGGCTCATAAACTACGAGCAGTACGTC. It yields the protein CASSLGLINYEQYV.

The chain is built from TRBV12-3 or TRBV12-4 and TRBJ1-2; D remains unclear. The CDR3 runs to 16 residues. V dropped 1 base and J dropped 7 bases, with 19 bases sitting between them. CDR3 residues: CASSLGRPALFGGYTF. DNA for the CDR3: TGTGCCAGCAGTTTAGGCAGGCCCGCGTTGTTTGGTGGCTACACCTTC.

This clonotype showed up just a few times. The V and J genes are TRBV12-3 or TRBV12-4 and TRBJ2-7; D uncertain. Trimming took 3 bases from V and 2 from J, leaving 8 bases between them. This CDR3 region has 13 residues. CDR3 region: CASSFEETYEQYV. CDR3 DNA: TGTGCCAGCAGTTTTGAGGAGACCTACGAGCAGTACGTC.

This clonotype was counted between two and nine times. The chain has TRBV28 and TRBJ2-5, with 11 nucleotides matching TRBD2. Germline trimming cut 4 bases from V and 4 bases from J; bases unmatched to any gene: 14. Germline V gives CDR1 MDHEN, CDR2 SYDVKM. CDR3 length: 18 residues. CDR3 amino acids: CASSSPRGSGGAAETQYF. CDR3 DNA: TGTGCCAGCAGTTCCCCCAGGGGTAGCGGGGGGGCCGCAGAGACCCAGTACTTC.

This clonotype was found a few times. The gene calls are TRBV21-1 and TRBJ2-7; the table's D call TRBD1 went unverified against the DNA. TRBV21-1 has pseudogene status. The CDR3 runs 13 residues. CDR3 amino acids: CASSNGRIYEQYF. The CDR3 bases are TGTGCCAGCAGCAATGGGCGGATCTACGAGCAGTACTTC.

This clonotype was detected a few times. The J gene is TRBJ2-7, the V gene TRBV5-1, with 11 bases matching TRBD1. This CDR3 comprises 14 residues. V was pared by 4 bases and J by 5 bases, with 5 bases of the junction left unmatched. Germline V lookup: CDR1 SGHRS, CDR2 YFSETQ. The CDR3 DNA sequence: TGCGCCAGCAGCACGGGACAGGGGGAGGACGAGCAGTACTTC. It yields the protein CASSTGQGEDEQYF.

The CDR3 DNA reads as TGTGCCAGCTCACGTTCAGGGGAGGACTTGCGAGGAAACACCATATATTTT. Translating it yields CASSRSGEDLRGNTIYF. J is TRBJ1-3 and V is TRBV18; D may be TRBD1 (6 bases). Trimming removed 4 bases at V and 4 bases at J, with 20 bases between. CDR1 is KGHSH, CDR2 LQKENI, per germline. The CDR3 spans 17 residues.

In this sample, this clonotype turned up many times. The J gene is TRBJ1-1, the V gene TRBV7-9; D not resolved. CDR1 SEHNR and CDR2 FQNEAQ come from the germline V gene (reference sequence). The CDR3 extends over 12 amino acids. Trimming cost V 7 bases and J 4 bases, with 10 bases left between them. CDR3 protein: CASTIVLTEAFF. The CDR3 DNA sequence: TGTGCCAGCACCATCGTACTCACTGAAGCTTTCTTT.

V is TRBV5-1 and J is TRBJ1-1, with a possible D match to TRBD1 (6 bases). The length of the CDR3 is 14 residues. From germline, CDR1 is SGHRS and CDR2 YFSETQ. The germline V and J ends were trimmed by 0 bases and 1 base, with 7 bases remaining between them. CDR3 sequence: CASSLDRANTEAFF. The CDR3 region has the DNA TGCGCCAGCAGCTTGGACAGGGCGAACACTGAAGCTTTCTTT.